This TCR beta chain was profiled in a study of blood T cell repertoires in COVID-19 (dated by TCRdb to the early 2020s). Background on the whole study: The collaborator samples originated in the United States, Italy and Spain and spanned the acute and convalescent phases of COVID-19. The material from the prospective study consisted of cDNA or gDNA derived from T cells, B-cell-depleted T cells, or PBMCs. Subjects who had been exposed to COVID-19, were actively infected with it, or had recovered from it provided the deeply sampled blood TCRbeta repertoires that made up the dataset. A freely available public database, intended as a resource for researchers studying the immune response to SARS-CoV-2, is where the repertoires were released. The samples were drawn from two sources: the first 160 participants of the ongoing ImmuneRACE study, and approximately 1,300 subjects contributed by 6 global collaborators. Sample metadata almost always included a de-identified subject ID, COVID-19 status, age in years and sex. Where HLA class I and class II types were available, the types were taken from metadata supplied by the sample provider, not from assay-based typing. General findings and caveats noted by the study authors: The amount of clinical and demographic metadata varied by source and participant and was provided uncurated.

The germline V gene provides CDR1 SGHTA and CDR2 FQGNSA. The CDR3 measures 14 amino acids from cysteine to phenylalanine. Solely the CDR3 DNA is kept, with 42 bases framed from the first base. Trimming costs V 4 bases and J 8 bases, and their ends lie 17 bases apart. TCRbeta CDR3 regions were amplified from genomic DNA by means of the immunoSEQ Assay, a bias-controlled multiplex PCR. From the authors' description of their analysis: The number of nucleated cells in each sample was estimated from the amplification of reference gene primers within the assay. Sequence reads were collapsed and filtered to measure the absolute abundance of every unique TCRbeta CDR3 rearrangement. Productive Simpson clonality was computed per sample as the square root of Simpson's diversity index over productive rearrangements. The clones in this table, taken by TCRdb from immuneACCESS, are in-frame only. Not every clone is retained; where verified, under half of the shortfall comes from an unresolved V gene, and the cause of the rest is unknown. V, J and clone size reflect that table, while D and trimming were determined from the DNA. The sample yields approximately 200,000 clones; around 82% were counted once. In total, the top ten clones hold 2.3% of the sample.

As to this clone: The antigen this receptor binds is unknown. Per-base quality was not reported, and no clone a single base away is much larger than it.

The collaborating institutions used their own protocols to collect whole blood in K2EDTA tubes. For TCRbeta analysis, collaborator samples were shipped as frozen whole blood, as isolated PBMCs, or as DNA extracted from either sample type. This clonotype was sampled from an older woman with acute or convalescent COVID-19. The chain employs TRBV7-2 and TRBJ1-2; D gene: possibly TRBD1, on 6 matching bases. The material sequenced was peripheral blood. The sequenced DNA: TGTGCCAGCAGCTCGCCCCTGGACAGAAACGGCTACACCTTC. Its amino acids are CASSSPLDRNGYTF.